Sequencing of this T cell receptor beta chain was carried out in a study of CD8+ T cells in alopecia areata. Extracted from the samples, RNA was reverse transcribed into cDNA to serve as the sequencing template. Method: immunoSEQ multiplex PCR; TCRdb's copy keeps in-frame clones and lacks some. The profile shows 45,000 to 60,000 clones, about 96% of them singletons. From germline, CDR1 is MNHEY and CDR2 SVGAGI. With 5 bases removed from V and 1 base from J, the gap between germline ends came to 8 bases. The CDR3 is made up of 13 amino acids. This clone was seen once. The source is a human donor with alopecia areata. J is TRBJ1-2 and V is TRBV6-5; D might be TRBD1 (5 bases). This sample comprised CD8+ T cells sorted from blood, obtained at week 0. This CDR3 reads CASSQQVNYGYTF. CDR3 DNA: TGTGCCAGCAGTCAACAGGTTAACTATGGCTACACCTTC.